The 22 T cell receptor beta chains listed next were all sequenced from one sample in a study of blood T cell repertoires in COVID-19. Profiling relied on immunoSEQ multiplex PCR, and the TCRdb table lists in-frame clones only, not all of them. The sample holds under 250,000 clones, about 87% seen once. Sequenced: peripheral blood. These receptors were collected from a man aged 25-40 years with COVID-19, enrolled during active disease.

The V call is TRBV2, the J call TRBJ1-5, with 7 bases aligning to TRBD1. The J segment lost 4 bases and the V segment lost 6 bases, leaving 12 bases of the junction unmatched. Germline V gene lookup returns CDR1 SNHLY and CDR2 FYNNEI. The CDR3 consists of 16 residues. The CDR3 bases are TGTGCCAGCAGGTTAGGTAGGACAGGCGGAAATCAGCCCCAGCATTTT. Protein: CASRLGRTGGNQPQHF.

The gene calls are TRBV5-1 and TRBJ2-1; 8 bases map to TRBD1. V lost 4 bases and J lost 8; bases outside the gene matches: 8. CDR3 length: 14 amino acids. Per the germline V gene, CDR1 is SGHRS and CDR2 is YFSETQ. The CDR3, as DNA: TGCGCCAGCAGCCTCGGACAGGGTGGCTATGAGCAGTTCTTC. Translation: CASSLGQGGYEQFF. Together with reference TRBV5-1 and TRBJ2-1, the CDR3 gives the full variable domain: KAGVTQTPRYLIKTRGQQVTLSCSPISGHRSVSWYQQTPGQGLQFLFEYFSETQRNKGNFPGRFSGRQFSNSRSEMNVSTLELGDSALYLCASSLGQGGYEQFFGPGTRLTVL.

The chain couples TRBV7-2 to TRBJ2-2; a weak D match, TRBD1 (5 bases). The germline V and J ends were trimmed by 6 bases and 0 bases, with 8 bases remaining between them. The CDR3 has 14 amino acids. Per germline, CDR1 SGHTA and CDR2 FQGNSA. CDR3 amino acids: CASRWTPNTGELFF. The CDR3 nucleotides read TGTGCCAGCAGATGGACACCGAACACCGGGGAGCTGTTTTTT.

The genes are TRBV5-6 and TRBJ1-2, with 8 positions matching TRBD1. The CDR3 is 15 amino acids. The germline V gene encodes CDR1 SGHDT and CDR2 YYEEEE. The V gene end was trimmed by 0 bases and the J gene end by 6 bases; junction bases not matched to a gene: 7. The CDR3 coding sequence is TGTGCCAGCAGCTTGGTGGCAGGGGGCGCAAATGGCTACACCTTC. Protein sequence: CASSLVAGGANGYTF.

J is TRBJ1-4 and V is TRBV5-1; D remains unclear. This CDR3 spans 14 amino acids. Germline CDR1 reads SGHRS; CDR2 reads YFSETQ. The V and J ends lost 5 bases and 0 bases respectively, with 8 bases between them. The CDR3 region is CASRLDTTNEKLFF. CDR3 sequence (DNA): TGCGCCAGCAGATTAGATACAACTAATGAAAAACTGTTTTTT.

The chain links TRBV18 to TRBJ2-1, with D possibly matching TRBD1 (6 bases). The germline CDR1 and CDR2 sequences are KGHSH and LQKENI. The CDR3 is 14 amino acids. V lost 3 bases and J 5 bases, leaving 11 bases between the germline ends. DNA of the CDR3: TGTGCCAGCTCACCGCCTCAGGGGCACAATGAGCAGTTCTTC. Encoded protein: CASSPPQGHNEQFF.

The rearrangement joins TRBV12-3 or TRBV12-4 to TRBJ1-1; no reliable D call. The CDR3 extends over 13 amino acids. V was cut by 11 bases and J by 1 base, with 14 bases left in between. DNA of the CDR3: TGTGCCTGCAATCGACTTACGAACACTGAAGCTTTCTTT. Its protein is CACNRLTNTEAFF.

The chain links TRBV5-1 to TRBJ2-1, with TRBD2 matching 15 bases. J lost 10 bases, V lost 4 bases, and 15 bases had no gene match. The CDR3 is 18 residues long. Germline CDR1 is SGHRS and CDR2 is YFSETQ. In DNA, the CDR3 is TGCGCCAGCAGCGGCGGACTAGCGGGAGGGCCTGCGGGAGAAGAGCAGTTCTTC. It specifies CASSGGLAGGPAGEEQFF. Full variable domain (rest looked up from reference TRBV5-1 and TRBJ2-1): KAGVTQTPRYLIKTRGQQVTLSCSPISGHRSVSWYQQTPGQGLQFLFEYFSETQRNKGNFPGRFSGRQFSNSRSEMNVSTLELGDSALYLCASSGGLAGGPAGEEQFFGPGTRLTVL.

The chain joins TRBV18 to TRBJ2-7, with a possible D match to TRBD1 (6 bases). The germline V gene has CDR1 KGHSH and CDR2 LQKENI. Deletions cut 3 bases from V and 0 bases from J, with 15 bases between. The CDR3 is made up of 16 amino acids. The CDR3 DNA reads as TGTGCCAGCTCACCCTTGGACAGCGCTAACTCCTACGAGCAGTACTTC. Amino acids: CASSPLDSANSYEQYF. The full variable domain, its missing parts supplied by reference TRBV18 and TRBJ2-7, is NAGVMQNPRHLVRRRGQEARLRCSPMKGHSHVYWYRQLPEEGLKFMVYLQKENIIDESGMPKERFSAEFPKEGPSILRIQQVVRGDSAAYFCASSPLDSANSYEQYFGPGTRLTVT.

J is TRBJ1-2 and V is TRBV19; possibly TRBD1 for D (5 bases). V lost 0 bases, J lost 5 bases, and 7 bases lay in between. The CDR3 is made up of 13 amino acids. From germline, CDR1 is LNHDA and CDR2 SQIVND (reference sequence). Here the CDR3 DNA reads TGTGCCAGTAGTATAGAGCCAGGGTATGGCTACACCTTC. It translates to CASSIEPGYGYTF.

This chain uses TRBV7-9 with TRBJ1-5, with 7 bases identical to TRBD1. The germline V gene has CDR1 SEHNR and CDR2 FQNEAQ (reference sequence). The CDR3 length is 14 residues. J was trimmed by 3 bases and V by 5 bases; bases with no gene match: 4. In nucleotides, the CDR3 is TGTGCCAGCAGCAAAGACAGGGACAATCAGCCCCAGCATTTT. This sequence encodes CASSKDRDNQPQHF. The full variable domain, rest sourced from reference TRBV7-9 and TRBJ1-5, is DTGVSQNPRHKITKRGQNVTFRCDPISEHNRLYWYRQTLGQGPEFLTYFQNEAQLEKSRLLSDRFSAERPKGSFSTLEIQRTEQGDSAMYLCASSKDRDNQPQHFGDGTRLSIL.

The chain combines TRBV6-5 with TRBJ2-7; TRBD1 matches at 7 bases. The CDR3 is 13 amino acids. CDR1 and CDR2 from the germline V gene are MNHEY and SVGAGI. The V segment lost 10 bases and the J segment 4 bases; nucleotides outside the gene matches: 10. The CDR3 nucleotides are TGTGCCACCGGCCGGGACAGCTTGTACGAGCAGTACTTC. Translated: CATGRDSLYEQYF.

The rearrangement uses TRBV4-1 and TRBJ2-1, with 11 positions matching TRBD1. The trim removed 6 bases at V and 3 bases at J, leaving 7 bases unmatched. This CDR3 is built from 16 residues. Germline V gene sequence: CDR1 MGHRA, CDR2 YSYEKL. The CDR3 DNA reads as TGCGCCAGCAGATCCCCCGGGACAGGGGGCTACAATGAGCAGTTCTTC. This encodes CASRSPGTGGYNEQFF.

As DNA, the CDR3 is TGTGCCAGCAGCCCTCCACAGGGGGGGAACTATGGCTACACCTTC. Amino acids: CASSPPQGGNYGYTF. J is TRBJ1-2 and V is TRBV5-4; TRBD1 agrees at 8 bases. V lost 4 bases and J lost 2; bases outside the gene matches: 7. CDR3 size: 15 residues. Germline V gene data show CDR1 as SGHNT and CDR2 as YYREEE (reference sequence).

In this sample, this clone turned up once. The rearrangement links TRBV29-1 to TRBJ2-7, with TRBD1 matching 8 bases. The germline V gene has CDR1 SQVTM and CDR2 ANQGSEA. V dropped 6 bases and J dropped 2; count of bases not matched to a gene: 3. The CDR3 runs 12 residues. CDR3 residues: CSVTGGPYEQYF. The CDR3 DNA is TGCAGCGTCACAGGGGGGCCCTACGAGCAGTACTTC.

The chain is built from TRBV5-1 and TRBJ1-4, with D unresolved. CDR1 is SGHRS, CDR2 YFSETQ, per germline. The V and J ends lost 0 bases and 5 bases respectively, with 11 bases between them. The CDR3 totals 15 residues. Here the CDR3 reads CASSLALGTNEKLFF. The CDR3 DNA sequence: TGCGCCAGCAGCTTGGCCCTGGGCACGAATGAAAAACTGTTTTTT.

V usage is TRBV18 and J usage is TRBJ1-5; 10 positions agree with TRBD1. V lost 1 base and J lost 0; bases outside the gene matches: 9. The CDR3 contains 19 residues. In germline, CDR1 is KGHSH, CDR2 LQKENI. CDR3 loop: CASSPRTGQGSLSNQPQHF. The CDR3 DNA follows: TGTGCCAGCTCACCACGTACGGGACAGGGGTCTCTTAGCAATCAGCCCCAGCATTTT.

The V call is TRBV4-1, the J call TRBJ2-7; 8 bases are shared with TRBD2. Trimming at V came to 2 bases and at J to 3 bases, leaving 9 bases not matched to a gene. CDR1 MGHRA and CDR2 YSYEKL come from the germline V gene. The CDR3 has 16 amino acids. The CDR3 spells CASSQLPGLGIYEQYF. In nucleotides, the CDR3 is TGCGCCAGCAGCCAATTACCGGGACTAGGTATCTACGAGCAGTACTTC.

The rearrangement joins TRBV15 to TRBJ2-7; D remains unclear. Germline lookup yields CDR1 LNHNV and CDR2 YYDKDF (reference sequence). The CDR3 has 13 residues. The germline V and J ends were trimmed by 1 base and 3 bases, with 7 bases remaining between them. The CDR3 here is CATSRVLRYEQYF. The CDR3 region has the DNA TGTGCCACCAGCAGAGTACTTCGCTACGAGCAGTACTTC.

The chain links TRBV28 to TRBJ1-5, with 8 bases lining up with TRBD1. Germline lookup yields CDR1 MDHEN and CDR2 SYDVKM. The CDR3 totals 15 residues. With V trimmed by 6 bases and J by 1 base, 5 bases remained unmatched. The CDR3 nucleotides are TGTGCCAGCAGCCCAGGGGGCTCGAGCAATCAGCCCCAGCATTTT. Its protein product is CASSPGGSSNQPQHF.

This sequence joins TRBV11-1 and TRBJ2-7; TRBD2 agrees at 7 bases. Trimming took 4 bases from V and 7 from J; bases not matched to a gene: 10. There are 14 residues in the CDR3. The germline gives CDR1 SGHAT, CDR2 FQDESV (reference sequence). The CDR3 reads CASSSGGGPREQYF. CDR3 DNA: TGTGCCAGCAGCTCTGGGGGAGGGCCGAGAGAGCAGTACTTC.

The chain employs TRBV29-1 and TRBJ2-7, with a weak D call TRBD1 (5 bases). Germline lookup yields CDR1 SQVTM and CDR2 ANQGSEA. CDR3 length: 13 residues. V lost 5 bases and J lost 0, with 11 bases in between. Here the CDR3 reads CSVTGEISYEQYF. CDR3 coding DNA: TGCAGCGTTACAGGAGAAATCTCCTACGAGCAGTACTTC.